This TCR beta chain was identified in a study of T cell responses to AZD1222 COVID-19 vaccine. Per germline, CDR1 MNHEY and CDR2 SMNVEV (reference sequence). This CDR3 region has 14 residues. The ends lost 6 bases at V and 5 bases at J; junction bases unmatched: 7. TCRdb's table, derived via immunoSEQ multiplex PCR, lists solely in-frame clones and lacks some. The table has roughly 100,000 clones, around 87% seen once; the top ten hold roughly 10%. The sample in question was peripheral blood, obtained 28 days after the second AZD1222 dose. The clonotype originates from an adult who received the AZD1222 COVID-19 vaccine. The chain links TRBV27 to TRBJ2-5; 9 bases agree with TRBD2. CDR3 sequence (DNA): TGTGCCAGCAGGCCGGGACTAGCTCGCGAGACCCAGTACTTC. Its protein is CASRPGLARETQYF.